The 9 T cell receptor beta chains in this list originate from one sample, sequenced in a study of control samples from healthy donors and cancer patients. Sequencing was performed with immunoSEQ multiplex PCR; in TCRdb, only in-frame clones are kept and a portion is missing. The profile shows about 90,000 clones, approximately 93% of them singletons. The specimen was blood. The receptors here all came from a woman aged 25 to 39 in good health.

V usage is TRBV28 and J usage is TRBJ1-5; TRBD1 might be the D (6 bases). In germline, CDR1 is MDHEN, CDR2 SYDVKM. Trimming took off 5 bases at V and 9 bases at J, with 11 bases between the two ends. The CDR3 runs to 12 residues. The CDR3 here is CASSLRGSPQHF. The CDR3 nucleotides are TGTGCCAGCAGTCTCAGGGGATCGCCCCAGCATTTT. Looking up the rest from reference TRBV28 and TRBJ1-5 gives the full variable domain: DVKVTQSSRYLVKRTGEKVFLECVQDMDHENMFWYRQDPGLGLRLIYFSYDVKMKEKGDIPEGYSVSREKKERFSLILESASTNQTSMYLCASSLRGSPQHFGDGTRLSIL.

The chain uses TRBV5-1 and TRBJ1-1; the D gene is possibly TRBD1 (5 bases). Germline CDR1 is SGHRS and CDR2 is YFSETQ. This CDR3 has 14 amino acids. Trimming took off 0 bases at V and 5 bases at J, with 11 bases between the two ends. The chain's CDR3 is CASSLVSEGTEAFF. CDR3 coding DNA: TGCGCCAGCAGCTTGGTATCTGAGGGGACTGAAGCTTTCTTT.

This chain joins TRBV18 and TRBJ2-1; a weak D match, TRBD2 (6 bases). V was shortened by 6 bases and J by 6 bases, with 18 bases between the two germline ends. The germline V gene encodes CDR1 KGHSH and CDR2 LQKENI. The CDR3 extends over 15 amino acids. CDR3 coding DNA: TGTGCCAGCTCCAAAGAAAAACTAGCACTCAATGAGCAGTTCTTC. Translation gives CASSKEKLALNEQFF. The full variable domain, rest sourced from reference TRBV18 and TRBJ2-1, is NAGVMQNPRHLVRRRGQEARLRCSPMKGHSHVYWYRQLPEEGLKFMVYLQKENIIDESGMPKERFSAEFPKEGPSILRIQQVVRGDSAAYFCASSKEKLALNEQFFGPGTRLTVL.

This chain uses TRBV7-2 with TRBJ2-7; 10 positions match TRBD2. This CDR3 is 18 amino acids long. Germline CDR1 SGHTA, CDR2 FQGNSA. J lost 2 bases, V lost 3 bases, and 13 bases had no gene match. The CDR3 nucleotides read TGTGCCAGCAGCTTTGGGGGGACTAGCGATCTAAGGGCCTACGAGCAGTACTTC. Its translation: CASSFGGTSDLRAYEQYF.

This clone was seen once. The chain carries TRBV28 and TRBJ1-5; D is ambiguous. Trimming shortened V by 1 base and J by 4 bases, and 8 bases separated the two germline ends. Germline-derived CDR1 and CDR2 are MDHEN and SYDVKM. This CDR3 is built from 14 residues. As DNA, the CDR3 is TGTGCCAGCAGTTTATTACAATCGAATCAGCCCCAGCATTTT. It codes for CASSLLQSNQPQHF.

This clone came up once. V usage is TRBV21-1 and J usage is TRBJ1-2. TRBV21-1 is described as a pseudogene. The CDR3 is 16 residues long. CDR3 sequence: CASSKVQKLTFYGYTF. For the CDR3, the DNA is TGTGCCAGCAGCAAAGTACAGAAACTAACATTCTATGGCTACACCTTC.

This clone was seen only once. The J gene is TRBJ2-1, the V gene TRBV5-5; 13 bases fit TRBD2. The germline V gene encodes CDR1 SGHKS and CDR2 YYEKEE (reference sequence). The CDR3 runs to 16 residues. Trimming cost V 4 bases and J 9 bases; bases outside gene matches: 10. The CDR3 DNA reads TGTGCCAGCAGCCCCCGTGGACTAGCGGGAGCTCGTGAGCAGTTCTTC. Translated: CASSPRGLAGAREQFF. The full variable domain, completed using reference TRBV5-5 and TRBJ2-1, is DAGVTQSPTHLIKTRGQQVTLRCSPISGHKSVSWYQQVLGQGPQFIFQYYEKEERGRGNFPDRFSARQFPNYSSELNVNALLLGDSALYLCASSPRGLAGAREQFFGPGTRLTVL.

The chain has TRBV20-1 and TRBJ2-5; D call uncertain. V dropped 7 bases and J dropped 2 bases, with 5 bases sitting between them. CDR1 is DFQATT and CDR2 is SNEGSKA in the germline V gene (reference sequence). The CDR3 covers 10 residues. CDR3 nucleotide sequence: TGCAGTGTGAGGCAAGAGACCCAGTACTTC. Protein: CSVRQETQYF.

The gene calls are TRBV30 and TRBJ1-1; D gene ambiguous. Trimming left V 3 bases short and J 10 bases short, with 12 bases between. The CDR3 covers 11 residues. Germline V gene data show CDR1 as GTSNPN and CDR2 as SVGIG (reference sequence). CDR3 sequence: CAWSVRMAAFF. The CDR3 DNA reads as TGTGCCTGGAGCGTTCGTATGGCAGCTTTCTTT. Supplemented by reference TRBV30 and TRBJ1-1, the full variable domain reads SQTIHQWPATLVQPVGSPLSLECTVEGTSNPNLYWYRQAAGRGLQLLFYSVGIGQISSEVPQNLSASRPQDRQFILSSKKLLLSDSGFYLCAWSVRMAAFFGQGTRLTVV.